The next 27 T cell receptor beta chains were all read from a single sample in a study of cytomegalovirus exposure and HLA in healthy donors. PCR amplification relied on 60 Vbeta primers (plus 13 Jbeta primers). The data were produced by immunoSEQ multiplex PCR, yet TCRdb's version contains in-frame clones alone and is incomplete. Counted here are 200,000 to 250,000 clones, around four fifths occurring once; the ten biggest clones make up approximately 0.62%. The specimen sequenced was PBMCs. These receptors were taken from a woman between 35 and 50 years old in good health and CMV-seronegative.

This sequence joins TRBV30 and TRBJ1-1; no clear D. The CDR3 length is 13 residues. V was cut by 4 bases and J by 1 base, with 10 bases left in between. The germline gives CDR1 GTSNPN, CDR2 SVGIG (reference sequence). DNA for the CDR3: TGTGCCTGGAATCCCGACTGGAACACTGAAGCTTTCTTT. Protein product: CAWNPDWNTEAFF.

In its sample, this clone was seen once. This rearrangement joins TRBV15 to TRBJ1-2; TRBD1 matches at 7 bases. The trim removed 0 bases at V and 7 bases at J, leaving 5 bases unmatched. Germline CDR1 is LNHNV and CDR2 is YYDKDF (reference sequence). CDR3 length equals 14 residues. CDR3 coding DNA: TGTGCCACCAGCAGAGACAGGGGGGTAGGTGGCTACACCTTC. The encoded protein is CATSRDRGVGGYTF.

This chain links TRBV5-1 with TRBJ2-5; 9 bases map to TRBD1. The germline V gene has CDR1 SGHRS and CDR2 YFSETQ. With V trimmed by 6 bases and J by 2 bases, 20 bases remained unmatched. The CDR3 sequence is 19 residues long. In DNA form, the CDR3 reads TGCGCCAGCACCGAGGCCGGGACAGGGCCCCGGGTTAGGCAAGAGACCCAGTACTTC. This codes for CASTEAGTGPRVRQETQYF.

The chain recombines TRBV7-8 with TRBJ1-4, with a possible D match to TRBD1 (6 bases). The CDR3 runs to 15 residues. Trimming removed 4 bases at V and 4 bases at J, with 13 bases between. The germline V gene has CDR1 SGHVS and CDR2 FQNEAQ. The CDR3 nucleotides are TGTGCCAGCAGCTACCGACAGGCCTTTAATGAAAAACTGTTTTTT. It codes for CASSYRQAFNEKLFF.

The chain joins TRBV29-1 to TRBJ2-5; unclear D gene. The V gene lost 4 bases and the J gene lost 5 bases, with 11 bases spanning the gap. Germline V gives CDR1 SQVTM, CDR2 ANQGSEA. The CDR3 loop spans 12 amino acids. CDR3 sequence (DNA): TGCAGCGTTGTTATAACTTCGGAGACCCAGTACTTC. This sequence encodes CSVVITSETQYF.

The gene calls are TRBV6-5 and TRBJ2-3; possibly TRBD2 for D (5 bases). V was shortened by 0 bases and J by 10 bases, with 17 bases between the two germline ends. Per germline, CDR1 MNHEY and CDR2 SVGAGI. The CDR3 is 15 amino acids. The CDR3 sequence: CASSYSGSAGDPQYF. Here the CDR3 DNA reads TGTGCCAGCAGTTACTCCGGCAGTGCCGGGGATCCGCAGTATTTT.

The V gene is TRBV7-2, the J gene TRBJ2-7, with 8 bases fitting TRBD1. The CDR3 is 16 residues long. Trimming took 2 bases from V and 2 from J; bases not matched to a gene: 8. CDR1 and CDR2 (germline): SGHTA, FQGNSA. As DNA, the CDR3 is TGTGCCAGCAGCTTACCGAGGGGACAGGAGACCTACGAGCAGTACTTC. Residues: CASSLPRGQETYEQYF.

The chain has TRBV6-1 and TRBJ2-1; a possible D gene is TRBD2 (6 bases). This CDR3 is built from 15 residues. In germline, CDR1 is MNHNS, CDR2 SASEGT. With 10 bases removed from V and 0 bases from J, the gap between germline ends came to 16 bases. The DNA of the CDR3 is TGTGCCACCATCGTCGGGAGCAGCTCCTACAATGAGCAGTTCTTC. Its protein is CATIVGSSSYNEQFF.

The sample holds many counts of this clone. In DNA form, the CDR3 reads TGTGCCAGCAGCTCAGGGGCCGATAGGAGAACGGCCCTCCACTTT. Encoded protein: CASSSGADRRTALHF. The rearrangement joins TRBV5-6 to TRBJ1-6; possible D gene TRBD1, 6 bases. Per the germline V gene, CDR1 is SGHDT and CDR2 is YYEEEE. The V end was cut by 3 bases, the J end by 14 bases, with 21 bases between. The CDR3 has 15 amino acids.

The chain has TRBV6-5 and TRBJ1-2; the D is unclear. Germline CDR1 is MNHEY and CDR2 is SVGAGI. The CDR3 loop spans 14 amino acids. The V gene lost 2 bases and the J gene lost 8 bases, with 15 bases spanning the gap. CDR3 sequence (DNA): TGTGCCAGCAGTTACCAGATCGGACCGGGAGGCTACACCTTC. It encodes CASSYQIGPGGYTF.

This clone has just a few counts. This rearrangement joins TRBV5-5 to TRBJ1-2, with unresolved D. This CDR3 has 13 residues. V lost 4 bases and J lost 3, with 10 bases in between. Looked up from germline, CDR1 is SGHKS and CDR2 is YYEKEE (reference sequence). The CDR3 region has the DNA TGTGCCAGCAGCAGAGAGCCCGACTATGGCTACACCTTC. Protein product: CASSREPDYGYTF.

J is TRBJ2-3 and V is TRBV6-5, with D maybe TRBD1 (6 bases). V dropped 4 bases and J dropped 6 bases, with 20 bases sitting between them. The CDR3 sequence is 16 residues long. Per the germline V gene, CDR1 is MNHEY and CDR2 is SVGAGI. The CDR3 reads CASSSISGTYRDTQYF. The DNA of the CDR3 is TGTGCCAGCAGTTCAATATCCGGGACATACAGGGATACGCAGTATTTT.

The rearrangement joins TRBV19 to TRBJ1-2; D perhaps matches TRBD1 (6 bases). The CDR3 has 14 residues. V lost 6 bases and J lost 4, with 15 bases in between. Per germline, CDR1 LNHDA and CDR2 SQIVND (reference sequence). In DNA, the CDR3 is TGTGCCAGTAGCAACGGGGACACCATCTATGGCTACACCTTC. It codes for CASSNGDTIYGYTF.

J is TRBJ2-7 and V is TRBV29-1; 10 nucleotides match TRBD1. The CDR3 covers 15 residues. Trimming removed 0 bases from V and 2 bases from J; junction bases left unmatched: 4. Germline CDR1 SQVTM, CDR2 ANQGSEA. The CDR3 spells CSVEDRGQGTYEQYF. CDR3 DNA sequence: TGCAGCGTTGAAGATCGGGGACAGGGGACCTACGAGCAGTACTTC.

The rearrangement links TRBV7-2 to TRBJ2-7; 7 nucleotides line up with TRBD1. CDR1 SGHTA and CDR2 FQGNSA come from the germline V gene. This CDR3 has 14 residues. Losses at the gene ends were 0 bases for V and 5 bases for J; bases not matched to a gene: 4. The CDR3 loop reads CASSLATRGNEQYF. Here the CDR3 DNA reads TGTGCCAGCAGCTTAGCAACCAGGGGGAACGAGCAGTACTTC. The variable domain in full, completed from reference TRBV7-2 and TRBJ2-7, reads GAGVSQSPSNKVTEKGKDVELRCDPISGHTALYWYRQSLGQGLEFLIYFQGNSAPDKSGLPSDRFSAERTGGSVSTLTIQRTQQEDSAVYLCASSLATRGNEQYFGPGTRLTVT.

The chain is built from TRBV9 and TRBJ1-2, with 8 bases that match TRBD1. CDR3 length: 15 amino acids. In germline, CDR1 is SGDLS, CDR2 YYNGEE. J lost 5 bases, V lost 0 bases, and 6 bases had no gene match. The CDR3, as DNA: TGTGCCAGCAGCGTAGGTCAGGGGGCCGCTTATGGCTACACCTTC. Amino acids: CASSVGQGAAYGYTF.

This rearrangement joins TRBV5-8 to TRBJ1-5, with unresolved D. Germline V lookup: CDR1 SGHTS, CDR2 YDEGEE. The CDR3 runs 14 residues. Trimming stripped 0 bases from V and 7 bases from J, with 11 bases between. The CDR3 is CASSLEQLEQPQHF. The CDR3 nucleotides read TGTGCCAGCAGCTTGGAACAGCTCGAACAGCCCCAGCATTTT. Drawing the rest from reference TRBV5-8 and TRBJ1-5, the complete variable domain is EAGVTQSPTHLIKTRGQQATLRCSPISGHTSVYWYQQALGLGLQFLLWYDEGEERNRGNFPPRFSGRQFPNYSSELNVNALELEDSALYLCASSLEQLEQPQHFGDGTRLSIL.

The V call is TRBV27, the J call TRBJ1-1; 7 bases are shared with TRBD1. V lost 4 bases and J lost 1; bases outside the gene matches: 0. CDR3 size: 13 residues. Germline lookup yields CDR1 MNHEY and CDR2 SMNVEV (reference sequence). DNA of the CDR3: TGTGCCAGCAGTTGGACAGGGAACACTGAAGCTTTCTTT. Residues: CASSWTGNTEAFF.

In DNA form, the CDR3 reads TGTGCCAGCTCAAACCAGGGGAGAGATCAGCCCCAGCATTTT. Encoded protein: CASSNQGRDQPQHF. The V call is TRBV18, the J call TRBJ1-5; D is possibly TRBD1 (6 bases). The germline CDR1 and CDR2 sequences are KGHSH and LQKENI. The CDR3 has 14 amino acids. Trimming left V 5 bases short and J 5 bases short, with 13 bases between.

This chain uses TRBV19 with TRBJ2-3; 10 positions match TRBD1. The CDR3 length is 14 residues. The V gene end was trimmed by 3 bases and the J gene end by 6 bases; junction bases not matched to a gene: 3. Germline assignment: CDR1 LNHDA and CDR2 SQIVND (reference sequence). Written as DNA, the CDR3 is TGTGCCAGTAGTATCGACAGGGGGCGGGATACGCAGTATTTT. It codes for CASSIDRGRDTQYF.

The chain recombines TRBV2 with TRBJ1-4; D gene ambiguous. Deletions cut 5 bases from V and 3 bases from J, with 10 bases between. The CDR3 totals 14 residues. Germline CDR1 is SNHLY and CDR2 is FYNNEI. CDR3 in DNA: TGTGCCAGCAGTCCGACTCTCTCTAATGAAAAACTGTTTTTT. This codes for CASSPTLSNEKLFF.

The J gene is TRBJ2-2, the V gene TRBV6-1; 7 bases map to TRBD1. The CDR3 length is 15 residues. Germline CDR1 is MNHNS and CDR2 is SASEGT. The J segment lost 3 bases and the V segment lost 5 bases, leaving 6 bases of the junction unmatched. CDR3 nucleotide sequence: TGTGCCAGCAGTCAGACAGGGCTCCACACCGGGGAGCTGTTTTTT. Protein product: CASSQTGLHTGELFF.

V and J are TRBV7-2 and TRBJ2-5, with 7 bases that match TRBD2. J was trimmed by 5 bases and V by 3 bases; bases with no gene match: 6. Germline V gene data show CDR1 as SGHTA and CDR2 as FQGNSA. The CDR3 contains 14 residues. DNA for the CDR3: TGTGCCAGCAGCTTGGGGGGGTCTGGGGAGACCCAGTACTTC. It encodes CASSLGGSGETQYF.

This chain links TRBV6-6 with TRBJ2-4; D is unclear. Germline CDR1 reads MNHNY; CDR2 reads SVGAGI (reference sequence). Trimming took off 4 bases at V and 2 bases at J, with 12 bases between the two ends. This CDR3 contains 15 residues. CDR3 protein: CASSSVRSSKNIQYF. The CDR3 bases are TGTGCCAGCAGTTCGGTCAGGTCATCCAAAAACATTCAGTACTTC.

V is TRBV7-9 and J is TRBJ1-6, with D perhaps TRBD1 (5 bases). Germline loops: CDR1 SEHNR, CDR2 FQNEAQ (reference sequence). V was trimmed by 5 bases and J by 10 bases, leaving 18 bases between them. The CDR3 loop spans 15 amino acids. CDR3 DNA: TGTGCCAGCAGCCCCCCCGGCAGGGAGGGATCACCCCTCCACTTT. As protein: CASSPPGREGSPLHF.

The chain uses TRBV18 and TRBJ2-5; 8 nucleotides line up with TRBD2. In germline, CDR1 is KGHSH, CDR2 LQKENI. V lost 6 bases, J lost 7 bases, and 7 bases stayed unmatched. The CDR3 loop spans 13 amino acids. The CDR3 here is CASSSGGPGTQYF. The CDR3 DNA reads TGTGCCAGCTCTTCGGGGGGGCCCGGGACCCAGTACTTC. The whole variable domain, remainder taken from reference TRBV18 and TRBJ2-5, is NAGVMQNPRHLVRRRGQEARLRCSPMKGHSHVYWYRQLPEEGLKFMVYLQKENIIDESGMPKERFSAEFPKEGPSILRIQQVVRGDSAAYFCASSSGGPGTQYFGPGTRLLVL.

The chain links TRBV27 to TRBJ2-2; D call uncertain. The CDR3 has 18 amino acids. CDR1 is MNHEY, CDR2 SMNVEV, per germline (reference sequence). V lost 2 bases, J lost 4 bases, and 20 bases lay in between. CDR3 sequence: CASSLQRSGPTLTGELFF. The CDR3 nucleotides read TGTGCCAGCAGTTTACAGAGGTCTGGCCCGACCCTCACCGGGGAGCTGTTTTTT.